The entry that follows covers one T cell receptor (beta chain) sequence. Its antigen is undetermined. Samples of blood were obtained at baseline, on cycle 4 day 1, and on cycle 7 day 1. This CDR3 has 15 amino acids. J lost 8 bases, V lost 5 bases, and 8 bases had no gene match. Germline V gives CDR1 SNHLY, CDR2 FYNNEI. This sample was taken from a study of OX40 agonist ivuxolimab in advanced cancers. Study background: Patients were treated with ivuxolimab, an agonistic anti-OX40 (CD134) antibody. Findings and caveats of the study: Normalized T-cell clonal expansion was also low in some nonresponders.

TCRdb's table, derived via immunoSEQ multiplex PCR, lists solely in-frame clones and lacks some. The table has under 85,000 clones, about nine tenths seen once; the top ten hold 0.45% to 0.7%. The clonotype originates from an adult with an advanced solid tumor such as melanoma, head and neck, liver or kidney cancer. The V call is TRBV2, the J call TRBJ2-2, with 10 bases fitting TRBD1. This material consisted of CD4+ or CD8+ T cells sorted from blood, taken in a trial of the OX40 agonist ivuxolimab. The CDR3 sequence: CASSRTGGASGELFF. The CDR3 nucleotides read TGTGCCAGCAGTCGGACAGGGGGTGCCTCGGGGGAGCTGTTTTTT. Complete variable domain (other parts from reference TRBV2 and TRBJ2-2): EPEVTQTPSHQVTQMGQEVILRCVPISNHLYFYWYRQILGQKVEFLVSFYNNEISEKSEIFDDQFSVERPDGSNFTLKIRSTKLEDSAMYFCASSRTGGASGELFFGEGSRLTVL.